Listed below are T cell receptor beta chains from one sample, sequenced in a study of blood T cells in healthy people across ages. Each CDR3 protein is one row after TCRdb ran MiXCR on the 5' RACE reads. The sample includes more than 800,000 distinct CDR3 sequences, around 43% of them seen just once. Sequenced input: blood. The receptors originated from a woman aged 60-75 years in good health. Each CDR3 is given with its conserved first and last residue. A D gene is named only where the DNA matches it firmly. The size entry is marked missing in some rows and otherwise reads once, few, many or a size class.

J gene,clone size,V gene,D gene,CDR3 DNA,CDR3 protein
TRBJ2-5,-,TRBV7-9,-,TGTGCCAGCAGCTTAGACAGCGGACCTCAAGAGACCCAGTACTTC,CASSLDSGPQETQYF
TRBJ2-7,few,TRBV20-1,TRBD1,TGCAGTGCTACTAGGTCTGACCCGGGACAGGGTAACGAGCAGTACTTC,CSATRSDPGQGNEQYF
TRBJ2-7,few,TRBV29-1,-,TGCAGCGTTGGTGCGGTTCCCTACGAGCAGTACTTC,CSVGAVPYEQYF
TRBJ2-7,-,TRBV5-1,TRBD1,TGCGCCAGCAGCTTGGTTGGACAGGTCTACGAGCAGTACTTC,CASSLVGQVYEQYF
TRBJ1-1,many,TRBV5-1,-,TGCGCCAGCAGCTTGGTCTCGACTGAAGGGGAAGCTTTCTTT,CASSLVSTEGEAFF
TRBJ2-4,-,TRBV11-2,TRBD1,TGTGCCAGCAACCTATATCCCCCGGGACAGGGGGCTGCCAAAAACATTCAGTACTTC,CASNLYPPGQGAAKNIQYF
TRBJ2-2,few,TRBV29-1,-,TGCAGCGTGGCCCCTGGACGTACCGGGGAGCTGTTTTTT,CSVAPGRTGELFF
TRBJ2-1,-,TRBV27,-,TGTGCCAGCCAAAGAGGAGGACGACCGGGGAATGAGCAGTTCTTC,CASQRGGRPGNEQFF
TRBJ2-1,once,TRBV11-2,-,TGTGCCAGCAGCCCTATTCTGCGGGGCAACTACAATGAGCAGTTCTTC,CASSPILRGNYNEQFF
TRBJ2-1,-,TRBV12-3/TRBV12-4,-,TGTGCCAGCAGTCCATATATCTTGGGTGAGCAGTTCTTC,CASSPYILGEQFF
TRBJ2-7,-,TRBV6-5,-,TGTGCCAGCAGTCACAGGGAAGGGTTCTACGAGCAGTACTTC,CASSHREGFYEQYF
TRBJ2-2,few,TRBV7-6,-,TGTGCCAGCAGCCTGGGATCGCCGGCGAACACCGGGGAGCTGTTTTTT,CASSLGSPANTGELFF
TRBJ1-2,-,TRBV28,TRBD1,TGTGCCAGCAGTTTGTCAGGGGGAAGAGGCTACACCTTC,CASSLSGGRGYTF
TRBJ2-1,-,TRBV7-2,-,TGTGCCAGCAGCCGGGGTAAGGATGAGCAGTTCTTC,CASSRGKDEQFF
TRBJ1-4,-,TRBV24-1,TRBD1,TGTGCCACCAGCGCAGCAGGGGGCCCGAATGAAAAACTGTTTTTT,CATSAAGGPNEKLFF
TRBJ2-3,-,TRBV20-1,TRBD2,TGCAGTGCTGGAAGGGGACTAGCGGGAGGAATGGGAGATACGCAGTATTTT,CSAGRGLAGGMGDTQYF
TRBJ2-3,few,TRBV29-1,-,TGCAGCGTTGAAGTCCCAAACACAGATACGCAGTATTTT,CSVEVPNTDTQYF
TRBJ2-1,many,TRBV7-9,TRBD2,TGTGCCAGCAGCATAGCGGGAGTCGGCAACGAGCAGTTCTTC,CASSIAGVGNEQFF
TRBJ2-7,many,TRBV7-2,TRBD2,TGTGCCAGCAGCCCGGGACTAGGAGCCTACGAGCAGTACTTC,CASSPGLGAYEQYF
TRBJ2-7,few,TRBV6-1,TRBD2,TGTGCCAGCAGAGAACTAGCGGGAGGTACCTACGAGCAGTACTTC,CASRELAGGTYEQYF
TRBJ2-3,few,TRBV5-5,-,TGTGCCAGCAGCTTGGCCCCAGCCGTGACAGATACGCAGTATTTT,CASSLAPAVTDTQYF
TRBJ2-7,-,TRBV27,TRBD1,TGTGCCAGCAGTTTTCCCCCCGGGACAGGGAGCTCCGAGCAGTACTTC,CASSFPPGTGSSEQYF
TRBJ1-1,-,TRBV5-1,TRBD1,TGCGCCAGCAGCTTGGGACAGGGTTTTAGGACTGAAGCTTTCTTT,CASSLGQGFRTEAFF
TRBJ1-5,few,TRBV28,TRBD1,TGTGCCAGCAGTTTATGGGCACAGGGGGCTGACAATCAGCCCCAGCATTTT,CASSLWAQGADNQPQHF
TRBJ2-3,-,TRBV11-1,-,TGTGCCAGCAGCCCCTTTTACGCAGATACGCAGTATTTT,CASSPFYADTQYF
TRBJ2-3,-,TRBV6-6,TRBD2,TGTGCCAGCAGTGGACTAGCGGGACCAGATACGCAGTATTTT,CASSGLAGPDTQYF
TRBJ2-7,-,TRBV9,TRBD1,TGTGCCAGCAGCCTGGGTTACGACAGGGACGAGCAGTACTTC,CASSLGYDRDEQYF
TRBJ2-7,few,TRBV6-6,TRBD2,TGTGCCAGCAAAATCACTAGCGGGACCTACGAGCAGTACTTC,CASKITSGTYEQYF
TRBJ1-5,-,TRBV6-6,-,TGTGCCAGCAGTGACCGGGCCCCACGCTATCAGCCCCAGCATTTT,CASSDRAPRYQPQHF
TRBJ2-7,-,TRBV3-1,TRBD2,TGTGCCAGCAGCCAAGACCTGGGACTAGAGCTTTCGAACGAGCAGTACTTC,CASSQDLGLELSNEQYF
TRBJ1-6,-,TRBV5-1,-,TGCGCCAGCAGCTTGGATGGCGGGAATTCACCCCTCCACTTT,CASSLDGGNSPLHF
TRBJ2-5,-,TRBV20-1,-,TGCAGTGCGACTCTAGGAGGGGGGTTCGGCCAAGAGACCCAGTACTTC,CSATLGGGFGQETQYF
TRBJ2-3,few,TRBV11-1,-,TGTGCCAGCAGCTTAGTTGGGGCAGGCACAGATACGCAGTATTTT,CASSLVGAGTDTQYF
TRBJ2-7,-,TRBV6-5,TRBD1,TGTGCCAGCAGTTACCCCGGACAGGCGCAGTACTTC,CASSYPGQAQYF
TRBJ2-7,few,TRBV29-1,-,TGCAGCGTGGGGCCGGCCACGGACTACGAGCAGTACTTC,CSVGPATDYEQYF
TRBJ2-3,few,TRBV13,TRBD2,TGTGCCAGCAGCACCGGACTAGCGGGAGACGTAGATACGCAGTATTTT,CASSTGLAGDVDTQYF
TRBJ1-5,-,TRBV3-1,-,TGTGCCAGCAGCCAGGGGGGCGGGACTAATCAGCCCCAGCATTTT,CASSQGGGTNQPQHF
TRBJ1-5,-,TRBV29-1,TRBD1,TGCAGTGCCAAAACCGGGACAGGGGCGGAATTTGGTCAGCCCCAGCATTTT,CSAKTGTGAEFGQPQHF
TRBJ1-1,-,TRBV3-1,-,TGTGCCAGCAGCCAAGAATTCGTTTTAGGGGTTCTGAACACTGAAGCTTTCTTT,CASSQEFVLGVLNTEAFF
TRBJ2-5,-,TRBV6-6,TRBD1,TGTGCCAGCAGTTACTTCCCCGGACAGGGGAGACAAGAGACCCAGTACTTC,CASSYFPGQGRQETQYF
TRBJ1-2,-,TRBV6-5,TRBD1,TGTGCCAGCAGTTACACAACAGGGGGCGGCTACACCTTC,CASSYTTGGGYTF
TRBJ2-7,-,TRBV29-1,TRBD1,TGCAGCGTTGAAGTAGGACAGGGCTACGAGCAGTACTTC,CSVEVGQGYEQYF
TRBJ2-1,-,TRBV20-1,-,TGCAGTGCCCCGGGAGAAACCTACAATGAGCAGTTCTTC,CSAPGETYNEQFF
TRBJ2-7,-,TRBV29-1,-,TGCAGCGTTGGAAGGCATGGAAGCAGGTTCGAGCAGTACTTC,CSVGRHGSRFEQYF
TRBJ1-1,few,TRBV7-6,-,TGTGCCAGCAGCCCACGAGGGGGGCAGACTAACACTGAAGCTTTCTTT,CASSPRGGQTNTEAFF
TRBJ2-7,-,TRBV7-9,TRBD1,TGTGCCAGCAGCTCCCGTAGCCTGACAGGGAATTCCTACGAGCAGTACTTC,CASSSRSLTGNSYEQYF
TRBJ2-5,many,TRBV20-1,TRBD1,TGCAGTGCTGGGACAGAAGAGACCCAGTACTTC,CSAGTEETQYF